Listed below are T cell receptor beta chains from one sample, sequenced in a study of vaccination effects on CD4 cells after COVID-19. Antigen specificity for these receptors is unknown. Produced via immunoSEQ multiplex PCR; TCRdb's table is partial and in-frame only. This sample yields about 76,000 clones, of which roughly three quarters are seen a single time; roughly 2% belongs to the top ten. The sample here was CD4+ T cells from PBMCs cultured without peptide, taken before COVID-19 vaccination. The receptors originated from a human donor who received a COVID-19 vaccine. The CDR3 runs from the conserved cysteine through the conserved F or W. D genes are given only for firm matches. Part of the rows lack a size; the others show once, few, many or a class for expanded clones.

D gene: TRBD1
J gene: TRBJ1-4
clone size: .
V gene: TRBV5-1
CDR3 DNA: TGCGCCAGCACCCTGGGGAGGACAGGGCCTGAAAAACTGTTTTTT
CDR3 protein: CASTLGRTGPEKLFF

D gene: .
J gene: TRBJ1-1
clone size: .
V gene: TRBV2
CDR3 DNA: TGTGCCAGCAGTGAATCCGGGCAGATCAAGGCTGAAGCTTTCTTT
CDR3 protein: CASSESGQIKAEAFF

D gene: .
J gene: TRBJ2-5
clone size: .
V gene: TRBV6-5
CDR3 DNA: TGTGCCAGCACGATTAGCGGGACAGGAGAGACCCAGTACTTC
CDR3 protein: CASTISGTGETQYF

D gene: TRBD1
J gene: TRBJ2-1
clone size: few
V gene: TRBV5-1
CDR3 DNA: TGCGCCAGCAGCTTCGACAGGGGAGGCAATGAGCAGTTCTTC
CDR3 protein: CASSFDRGGNEQFF

D gene: .
J gene: TRBJ1-6
clone size: few
V gene: TRBV4-3
CDR3 DNA: TGCGCCAGCAGCCGAGACAGAGCCTATAATTCACCCCTCCACTTT
CDR3 protein: CASSRDRAYNSPLHF

D gene: .
J gene: TRBJ2-3
clone size: .
V gene: TRBV12-3/TRBV12-4
CDR3 DNA: TGTGCCAGCAGTTTACTTTACACAGATACGCAGTATTTT
CDR3 protein: CASSLLYTDTQYF

D gene: TRBD1
J gene: TRBJ2-1
clone size: .
V gene: TRBV18
CDR3 DNA: TGTGCCAGCTCACCACTGGGACAGGGGTCTTACAATGAGCAGTTCTTC
CDR3 protein: CASSPLGQGSYNEQFF

D gene: .
J gene: TRBJ1-6
clone size: .
V gene: TRBV2
CDR3 DNA: TGTGCCACACACCCGGGACCTCACGAGGATAATTCACCCCTCCACTTT
CDR3 protein: CATHPGPHEDNSPLHF

D gene: TRBD1
J gene: TRBJ1-3
clone size: few
V gene: TRBV3-1/TRBV3-2
CDR3 DNA: TGTGCCAGCAGCTCCTACAGGGGGCCGGACACCATATATTTT
CDR3 protein: CASSSYRGPDTIYF

D gene: .
J gene: TRBJ2-2
clone size: few
V gene: TRBV7-3
CDR3 DNA: TGTGCCAGCAGTTATGACAGGACGAACACCGGGGAGCTGTTTTTT
CDR3 protein: CASSYDRTNTGELFF

D gene: TRBD1
J gene: TRBJ1-2
clone size: .
V gene: TRBV7-2
CDR3 DNA: TGTGCCAGCAGCAAAGACAGGGTGGCGGCTAACTATGGCTACACCTTC
CDR3 protein: CASSKDRVAANYGYTF

D gene: TRBD2
J gene: TRBJ2-3
clone size: few
V gene: TRBV12-3/TRBV12-4
CDR3 DNA: TGTGCCAGCAGCCAAGGTGGGACTAGCGCGATATTT
CDR3 protein: CASSQGGTSAIF

D gene: .
J gene: TRBJ2-1
clone size: few
V gene: TRBV2
CDR3 DNA: TGTGCCAGCAGTGTTCTTGATGAGCAGTTCTTC
CDR3 protein: CASSVLDEQFF

D gene: TRBD1
J gene: TRBJ2-1
clone size: .
V gene: TRBV7-3
CDR3 DNA: TGTGCCAGCAGCTCCAGGGGGCCTGAGCAGTTCTTC
CDR3 protein: CASSSRGPEQFF

D gene: .
J gene: TRBJ2-3
clone size: .
V gene: TRBV2
CDR3 DNA: TGTGCCAGCAAGGGGTACACAGATACGCAGTATTTT
CDR3 protein: CASKGYTDTQYF

D gene: .
J gene: TRBJ2-2
clone size: few
V gene: TRBV10-1
CDR3 DNA: TGCGCCAGCAGTGAGTCACGGGTGGCCGGGGAGCTGTTTTTT
CDR3 protein: CASSESRVAGELFF

D gene: .
J gene: TRBJ1-1
clone size: once
V gene: TRBV30
CDR3 DNA: TGTGCCTGGAATAATAGGTACGGCTTGGAAGCTTTCTTT
CDR3 protein: CAWNNRYGLEAFF

D gene: TRBD1
J gene: TRBJ1-5
clone size: .
V gene: TRBV12-5
CDR3 DNA: TGTGCTAGTGGTGACCCCACAGGGGGCTCTAGCAATCAGCCCCAGCATTTT
CDR3 protein: CASGDPTGGSSNQPQHF

D gene: TRBD1
J gene: TRBJ2-5
clone size: .
V gene: TRBV5-1
CDR3 DNA: TGCGCCAGCAGCCGGGGACAGGGGTTCCAAGAGACCCAGTACTTC
CDR3 protein: CASSRGQGFQETQYF

D gene: .
J gene: TRBJ2-1
clone size: .
V gene: TRBV5-1
CDR3 DNA: TGCGCCAGCAGCTTGCTAGCTACCTCCTACAATGAGCAGTTCTTC
CDR3 protein: CASSLLATSYNEQFF

D gene: .
J gene: TRBJ1-1
clone size: once
V gene: TRBV6-5
CDR3 DNA: TGTGCCAGCAGTTACCGACAGGTCCTTGTGACTGAAGCTTTCTTT
CDR3 protein: CASSYRQVLVTEAFF

D gene: .
J gene: TRBJ1-2
clone size: .
V gene: TRBV2
CDR3 DNA: TGTGCCAGCAGGGGGGCCTCAAGCCGCTATGGCTACACCTTC
CDR3 protein: CASRGASSRYGYTF

D gene: .
J gene: TRBJ1-3
clone size: few
V gene: TRBV28
CDR3 DNA: TGTGCCAGCAGCCAACTTGGTAACACCATATATTTT
CDR3 protein: CASSQLGNTIYF

D gene: .
J gene: TRBJ1-3
clone size: .
V gene: TRBV6-5
CDR3 DNA: TGTGCCAGCTATGGAGGAGCCGGAAACACCATATATTTT
CDR3 protein: CASYGGAGNTIYF

D gene: .
J gene: TRBJ2-5
clone size: .
V gene: TRBV11-3
CDR3 DNA: TGTGCCAGCAGCTTACAGGGAGGAGAGACCCAGTACTTC
CDR3 protein: CASSLQGGETQYF

D gene: .
J gene: TRBJ1-2
clone size: once
V gene: TRBV29-1
CDR3 DNA: TGCAGCGTTGAGTATCGGAGCTCTAACTATGGCTACACCTTC
CDR3 protein: CSVEYRSSNYGYTF

D gene: TRBD2
J gene: TRBJ2-3
clone size: .
V gene: TRBV19
CDR3 DNA: TGTGCCAGTAGTAGAACCGGGACTAGCGGTTCCACAGATACGCAGTATTTT
CDR3 protein: CASSRTGTSGSTDTQYF

D gene: .
J gene: TRBJ2-3
clone size: .
V gene: TRBV5-1
CDR3 DNA: TGCGCCAGCAGCCCCCAGGAGATTCAAGTGGATACGCAGTATTTT
CDR3 protein: CASSPQEIQVDTQYF

D gene: TRBD1
J gene: TRBJ1-4
clone size: .
V gene: TRBV4-2
CDR3 DNA: TGTGCCAGCAGCCAAGAAGGACAGGGGGCAGCTAATGAAAAACTGTTTTTT
CDR3 protein: CASSQEGQGAANEKLFF

D gene: .
J gene: TRBJ1-3
clone size: .
V gene: TRBV7-8
CDR3 DNA: TGTGCCAGCAGCCCCCTTGGCGGCTCTGGAAACACCATATATTTT
CDR3 protein: CASSPLGGSGNTIYF

D gene: .
J gene: TRBJ2-4
clone size: .
V gene: TRBV19
CDR3 DNA: TGTGCCAGTAGTATGAATGGGGTGGAGGGTGACATTCAGTACTTC
CDR3 protein: CASSMNGVEGDIQYF

D gene: .
J gene: TRBJ1-2
clone size: .
V gene: TRBV6-5
CDR3 DNA: TGTGCCAGTCACTCGAGGGCAGCAGAGTCGGGCTACACCTTC
CDR3 protein: CASHSRAAESGYTF

D gene: TRBD1
J gene: TRBJ2-2
clone size: .
V gene: TRBV5-1
CDR3 DNA: TGCGCCAGCACGGACAGGGGTTCGGGCACCGGGGAGCTGTTTTTT
CDR3 protein: CASTDRGSGTGELFF

D gene: .
J gene: TRBJ1-3
clone size: .
V gene: TRBV7-2
CDR3 DNA: TGTGCCAGCAGCCAACCAGGGGAGGGGAGGGGCGGAAACACCATATATTTT
CDR3 protein: CASSQPGEGRGGNTIYF

D gene: .
J gene: TRBJ1-4
clone size: few
V gene: TRBV3-1/TRBV3-2
CDR3 DNA: TGTGCCAGCAGCCCCAGTGGGATTGGGGAAAAACTGTTTTTT
CDR3 protein: CASSPSGIGEKLFF

D gene: .
J gene: TRBJ1-4
clone size: .
V gene: TRBV19
CDR3 DNA: TGTGCCAGTAGTATGGACAGTACCCTGAGTGCAAAACTGTTTTTT
CDR3 protein: CASSMDSTLSAKLFF

D gene: .
J gene: TRBJ2-1
clone size: .
V gene: TRBV4-3
CDR3 DNA: TGCGCCAGCAGCCCCCTCTACGGCGGGGTTTCAAATGAGCAGTTCTTC
CDR3 protein: CASSPLYGGVSNEQFF

D gene: .
J gene: TRBJ2-2
clone size: .
V gene: TRBV28
CDR3 DNA: TGTGCCAGCACCTTAGGGCGGTACCGGACCGGGGAGCTGTTTTTT
CDR3 protein: CASTLGRYRTGELFF

D gene: .
J gene: TRBJ1-5
clone size: few
V gene: TRBV2
CDR3 DNA: TGTGCCAGCAGTGGGGGAGGGGGGCAGGGTCAGCCCCAGCATTTT
CDR3 protein: CASSGGGGQGQPQHF

D gene: .
J gene: TRBJ2-3
clone size: .
V gene: TRBV6-5
CDR3 DNA: TGTGCCAGCAATCAGGGACCTCGGGATACGCAGTATTTT
CDR3 protein: CASNQGPRDTQYF